The 16 T cell receptor beta chains below all came from one sample that was sequenced in a study of CD8+CD57+ T cells in acquired aplastic anemia. CD8+CD57+ cell expansion had been shown by flow cytometry in patients chosen for sequencing. Profiling that covered TCR beta VDJ and CDR3 relied on genomic DNA as its template. TCRdb recomputed calls from the reads with MiXCR, one row per CDR3 protein. Among roughly 200,000 distinct CDR3 sequences listed, about three fifths were seen once. The sequencing input was sorted CD4+, CD8+, or CD8+CD57+ T cells (not recorded which) from PBMCs. These receptors came from a human donor with aplastic anemia.

The CDR3 DNA reads TGCAGTGCCAAGACCACAGTATCAGAGACCCAGTACTTC. Amino acids: CSAKTTVSETQYF. The V gene is TRBV20-1, the J gene TRBJ2-5; D remains ambiguous. CDR1 and CDR2 (germline): DFQATT, SNEGSKA (reference sequence). The CDR3 has 13 residues. Trimming took off 6 bases at V and 4 bases at J, with 15 bases between the two ends.

The chain has TRBV2 and TRBJ2-5; the D is unclear. In germline, CDR1 is SNHLY, CDR2 FYNNEI. V lost 10 bases, J lost 1 base, and 13 bases lay in between. The CDR3 contains 13 residues. CDR3 sequence (DNA): TGTGCCACCAAGGGTGGTCGCCAAGAGACCCAGTACTTC. Protein sequence: CATKGGRQETQYF.

The gene calls are TRBV7-9 and TRBJ2-5, with 7 bases identical to TRBD1. Near its end, the DNA agrees better with TRBJ2-7, so the J call may be wrong. The CDR3 has 16 residues. The germline V gene encodes CDR1 SEHNR and CDR2 FQNEAQ (reference sequence). CDR3 DNA: TGTGCCAGCAGCTTGTCTCCGGGACAGCTATCCTACGAGCAGTACTTC. Translation gives CASSLSPGQLSYEQYF.

The chain employs TRBV25-1 and TRBJ1-2, with 7 bases identical to TRBD1. Germline trimming cut 7 bases from V and 4 bases from J; bases unmatched to any gene: 6. The V gene's germline CDR1 is MGHDK and CDR2 SYGVNS. The CDR3 loop spans 13 amino acids. The CDR3 DNA is TGTGCCAGCAATCCGCCAGGGGGCTATGGCTACACCTTC. Its protein product is CASNPPGGYGYTF.

This rearrangement joins TRBV7-2 to TRBJ2-5, with D possibly being TRBD1 (6 bases). CDR1 SGHTA and CDR2 FQGNSA come from the germline V gene. The CDR3 is 13 residues long. The V and J ends lost 4 bases and 5 bases respectively, with 11 bases between them. This chain's CDR3 is CASSSRTVETQYF. For the CDR3, the DNA is TGTGCCAGCAGCTCCCGGACAGTTGAGACCCAGTACTTC.

This clonotype came up many times. The V and J genes are TRBV6-5 and TRBJ1-2, with D perhaps matching TRBD1 (6 bases). V was clipped by 0 bases and J by 8 bases, with 10 bases between them. The CDR3 is made up of 13 amino acids. CDR1 is MNHEY and CDR2 is SVGAGI in the germline V gene. DNA for the CDR3: TGTGCCAGCAGTTACTCGGGGGCGCGAGGCTACACCTTC. It specifies CASSYSGARGYTF.

Points on this clonotype: One end of the junction fails to match germline, which may point to a read error. The genes are TRBV7-9 and TRBJ2-7; D is undetermined. The CDR3 has 15 residues. Per germline, CDR1 SEHNR and CDR2 FQNEAQ (reference sequence). The CDR3 spells CASSQPALGPYEQYF. The CDR3 DNA is TGCGCCAGCAGCCAGCCTGCTTTGGGTCCCTACGAGCAGTACTTC.

This chain joins TRBV15 and TRBJ1-1; D might be TRBD1 (6 bases). The CDR3 is made up of 15 amino acids. V shed 0 bases and J shed 3 bases, with 11 bases lying between them. Germline CDR1 and CDR2: LNHNV and YYDKDF (reference sequence). This CDR3 is CATSRDRGLYTEAFF. CDR3 DNA: TGTGCCACCAGCAGAGACAGGGGTTTGTACACTGAAGCTTTCTTT.

This chain uses TRBV7-8 with TRBJ2-7; 12 nucleotides align to TRBD2. J was trimmed by 5 bases and V by 5 bases; bases with no gene match: 19. The CDR3 runs to 19 residues. Germline V gene sequence: CDR1 SGHVS, CDR2 FQNEAQ. The chain's CDR3 is CASSTQLGLAGPLRNEQYF. The CDR3, as DNA: TGTGCCAGCAGCACCCAATTAGGACTAGCGGGACCACTCCGGAACGAGCAGTACTTC.

The rearrangement uses TRBV7-2 and TRBJ2-3, with a tentative D call TRBD2 (5 bases). Trimming removed 4 bases from V and 0 bases from J, with 8 bases in between. Germline loops: CDR1 SGHTA, CDR2 FQGNSA. The CDR3 is 14 residues long. CDR3 bases: TGTGCCAGCAGCTGGAGGCCTAGCACAGATACGCAGTATTTT. Amino acid sequence: CASSWRPSTDTQYF.

Comments on this clonotype: A single base separates this from a much larger clone, so it may be a read error. The chain joins TRBV7-3 to TRBJ2-1; 12 nucleotides line up with TRBD2. Germline V gene lookup returns CDR1 SGHTA and CDR2 FQGTGA. This CDR3 is built from 16 residues. This CDR3 reads CASSIASGGVYNVQFF. The CDR3 DNA is TGTGCCAGTAGTATCGCTAGCGGGGGGGTCTATAATGTGCAGTTCTTC.

This clonotype occurred many times. The chain employs TRBV20-1 and TRBJ1-2, with 7 bases lining up with TRBD1. Germline trimming cut 3 bases from V and 5 bases from J; bases unmatched to any gene: 12. The CDR3 is 15 residues long. Germline lookup yields CDR1 DFQATT and CDR2 SNEGSKA (reference sequence). In DNA form, the CDR3 reads TGCAGTGCTAGCCCACTTAACAGGGGTAAATATGGCTACACCTTC. It is translated as CSASPLNRGKYGYTF.

This sequence joins TRBV7-9 and TRBJ1-2, with D unresolved. Trimming left V 4 bases short and J 8 bases short, with 11 bases between. From germline, CDR1 is SEHNR and CDR2 FQNEAQ (reference sequence). The CDR3 is made up of 12 amino acids. CDR3 sequence reads: CASSSDGWGYTF. In DNA form, the CDR3 reads TGTGCCAGCAGCTCAGATGGATGGGGCTACACCTTC.

The sample holds a few counts of this clonotype. Here the CDR3 reads CASRGVDNSYEQYF. CDR3 DNA: TGCGCCAGCAGGGGAGTGGACAACTCCTACGAGCAGTACTTC. This chain joins TRBV10-2 and TRBJ2-7; D may match TRBD1 or TRBD2 (5 bases each). Trimming removed 6 bases from V and 0 bases from J, with 12 bases in between. Germline CDR1 and CDR2: WSHSY and SAAADI. This CDR3 has 14 residues.

This clonotype was recorded once. The chain joins TRBV2 to TRBJ2-5; perhaps D is TRBD1 or TRBD2 (5 bases each). Germline V gives CDR1 SNHLY, CDR2 FYNNEI. Trimming left V 7 bases short and J 4 bases short, with 19 bases between. The CDR3 is 15 residues long. CDR3 residues: CASTSTGTQIETQYF. CDR3 bases: TGTGCCAGCACTAGCACCGGGACGCAAATAGAGACCCAGTACTTC.

This clonotype was seen just once. V usage is TRBV6-5 and J usage is TRBJ2-5, with D perhaps TRBD2 (6 bases). This CDR3 comprises 15 residues. Between the trimmed V and J ends, which lost 7 bases and 2 bases, there was a span of 17 bases. CDR1 is MNHEY and CDR2 is SVGAGI in the germline V gene. CDR3 region: CASKREEVSQETQYF. The CDR3 DNA sequence: TGTGCCAGCAAGAGGGAGGAGGTCTCTCAAGAGACCCAGTACTTC.